This T cell receptor (beta chain) derives from a study of glioma-infiltrating T cells. The study's findings and limits: Above-expected tissue-blood divergence occurred in all gliomas, most in low-grade ones.

This clonotype came up many times. Antigen unknown. Germline V gene data show CDR1 as MNHEY and CDR2 as SMNVEV (reference sequence). The CDR3 is 14 residues long. Trimming removed 4 bases from V and 5 bases from J; junction bases left unmatched: 7. Using RNA template, CDR3s of TCR alpha and beta were amplified with iRepertoire arm-PCR. TCRdb reanalysed the multiplex PCR reads using MiXCR and keeps one entry per CDR3 protein. The data hold under 200,000 distinct CDR3 sequences, with 25% to 35% observed a single time. The source of this sequence is a human donor with low-grade glioma or glioblastoma, undergoing nonglioma brain surgery, or in good health (not recorded which). The sequencing sample was made of glioma tissue, nonneoplastic brain tissue, or PBMCs (not recorded which). V and J are TRBV27 and TRBJ2-5; 7 nucleotides align to TRBD2. In DNA, the CDR3 is TGTGCCAGCAGTTCTGGCGGGAGTTGGGAGACCCAGTACTTC. Its protein is CASSSGGSWETQYF.